The clone carrying this T cell receptor beta chain occurred many times. Time point described: newly diagnosed GD, antithyroid drugs for less than 3 months. PBMC RNA was the source of the TCR library. The patients were drawn from one endocrinology department in Xi'an, China. The sample is drawn from a study of regulatory T cells in long-lasting Graves disease. The CDR3 is 15 residues long. Germline CDR1 LGHNA, CDR2 YNFKEQ. Trimming took 3 bases from V and 2 from J; bases not matched to a gene: 3. Libraries of TCR beta came from iRepertoire HTBI primers plus Arm-PCR of CDR3 regions. TCRdb called the multiplex PCR reads again in MiXCR, with one record for every CDR3 protein. The sample carries 400,000 to 450,000 distinct CDR3 sequences, about 17% recorded once. The same data also contributed to another study, on T cells in Graves' hyperthyroidism and ophthalmopathy. That report adds: Researchers ran a first-round RT-PCR on the TCR CDR3 using the HTBI primer set.

Sequencing was performed on peripheral blood mononuclear cells (PBMCs), taken at new diagnosis, from a patient treated with antithyroid drugs. The chain links TRBV4-2 to TRBJ2-4, with 8 bases aligning to TRBD2. This receptor was obtained from a woman in her twenties or thirties with Graves disease. CDR3 DNA sequence: TGTGCCAGCAGCCACGGGAGGGATTCCAAAAACATTCAGTACTTC. Its translation: CASSHGRDSKNIQYF.